These 19 T cell receptor beta chains came from one sample sequenced in a study of T cell clonality in common variable immunodeficiency. Study-wide points: Reportedly, TCR beta sequences from common variable immunodeficiency showed fewer deletions and N-nucleotide insertions.

Clones were read by immunoSEQ multiplex PCR, and TCRdb kept only the in-frame ones, dropping some. The repertoire consists of fewer than 25,000 clones, none detected only once. No antigen has been assigned to these receptors. The specimen was peripheral blood mononuclear cells. These receptors were taken from a human donor with common variable immunodeficiency.

This clone was observed many times. Read data end 3 residues before the CDR3 end; the end is taken from the germline J gene. The chain has TRBV5-6 and TRBJ1-1; D remains unclear. Germline CDR1 and CDR2: SGHDT and YYEEEE. The length of the CDR3 is 13 residues. The part of the CDR3 DNA that was read is TGTGCCAGCAGCCCCGGCTGGGCTCGGGAA. It specifies CASSPGWARE. The entire CDR3 sequence reads CASSPGWAREAFF.

As concerns this clone: The read terminates 3 residues ahead of where the CDR3 ends, so the germline J gene completes it. V and J are TRBV7-3 and TRBJ2-2; 7 nucleotides match TRBD2. V lost 2 bases and J lost 5; bases outside the gene matches: 2. CDR3 length: 14 amino acids. Germline CDR1 is SGHTA and CDR2 is FQGTGA. CDR3 sequence: CASSLQAGTGELFF. Partial CDR3 DNA: TGTGCCAGCAGCTTACAAGCGGGAACCGGGGAG.

Concerning this clone: The observed sequence ends 3 residues before the CDR3 terminus, with the missing tail filled in from the germline J gene. This chain joins TRBV30 and TRBJ2-1; TRBD2 matches at 15 bases. J gave up 7 bases and V 7 bases, and 5 bases lay outside the gene matches. CDR1 is GTSNPN, CDR2 SVGIG, per germline (reference sequence). The CDR3 is 14 amino acids. The CDR3 loop reads CASSGTSGRNEQFF. The CDR3 bases that were read are TGTGCCTCCTCGGGGACTAGCGGGAGGAATGAG.

In regard to this clone: The sequenced fragment ends 3 residues before the CDR3 boundary, so the rest is inferred from the germline J gene. The V and J genes are TRBV11-3 and TRBJ2-1; TRBD2 is a possible D gene (5 bases). The germline gives CDR1 SGHNT, CDR2 YENEEA. Deletions cut 3 bases from V and 7 bases from J, with 7 bases between. The CDR3 loop spans 12 amino acids. The chain's CDR3 is CASSFTRNEQFF. Partial CDR3 DNA: TGTGCCAGCAGCTTCACTAGAAATGAG.

This clone was counted only a few times. The read gets to within 3 residues of the CDR3 end, and the germline J gene fills in the rest. The chain links TRBV2 to TRBJ1-2, with 11 bases identical to TRBD1. CDR3 length: 15 residues. The J segment lost 2 bases and the V segment lost 7 bases, leaving 6 bases of the junction unmatched. Germline CDR1 and CDR2: SNHLY and FYNNEI. CDR3 sequence reads: CASIPRTGGNYGYTF. The sequenced part of the CDR3 DNA is TGTGCCAGCATACCGAGGACAGGGGGCAACTATGGC.

On this clone: Read data end 3 residues before the CDR3 end; the end is taken from the germline J gene. This chain connects TRBV2 to TRBJ2-4; 9 positions match TRBD2. V was clipped by 7 bases and J by 7 bases; unmatched bases: 11. Germline CDR1 is SNHLY and CDR2 is FYNNEI. The CDR3 extends over 15 amino acids. Here the CDR3 reads CASTVAAGGRNIQYF. The sequenced part of the CDR3 DNA is TGTGCCAGCACGGTAGCCGCGGGAGGGCGGAACATT.

In regard to this clone: The read is 3 residues too short to cover the CDR3 end, so that end is filled in from the germline J gene. The chain links TRBV6-2 or TRBV6-3 to TRBJ2-7; D ambiguous. V was pared by 0 bases and J by 3 bases, with 6 bases between. Looked up from germline, CDR1 is MNHEY and CDR2 is SVGEGT. CDR3 length: 13 amino acids. The CDR3: CASSYSRIYEQYF. CDR3 DNA, as far as it was read: TGTGCCAGCAGTTACTCCAGAATCTACGAG.

As to this clone: The observed sequence ends 3 residues before the CDR3 terminus, with the missing tail filled in from the germline J gene. The chain combines TRBV7-9 with TRBJ2-3; 9 bases agree with TRBD2. The CDR3 consists of 13 residues. Germline loops: CDR1 SEHNR, CDR2 FQNEAQ (reference sequence). J lost 2 bases, V lost 8 bases, and 2 bases had no gene match. CDR3 DNA (partial): TGTGCCAGCCTAGCGGGATTCACAGATACG. Amino acids: CASLAGFTDT. The entire CDR3 is CASLAGFTDTQYF.

Notes on this clone: The read ends 3 residues before the CDR3 terminus; that terminus is restored from the germline J gene. J is TRBJ1-2 and V is TRBV19; 9 bases are a match to TRBD1. Germline values: CDR1 LNHDA, CDR2 SQIVND (reference sequence). Losses at the gene ends were 0 bases for V and 7 bases for J; bases not matched to a gene: 12. The CDR3 is made up of 17 amino acids. The CDR3 spells CASSIDLGTGKFGGYTF. CDR3 bases read: TGTGCCAGTAGTATAGATCTTGGGACAGGGAAATTCGGTGGC.

A few counts support this clone. The sequenced fragment ends 3 residues before the CDR3 boundary, so the rest is inferred from the germline J gene. The chain carries TRBV5-3 and TRBJ2-5; TRBD1 matches 8 bases. TRBV5-3 is given ORF status, its function remaining uncertain. CDR3 length: 13 residues. After removal of 7 bases from V and 5 bases from J, the junction contained 7 bases not matched to a gene. The CDR3 here is CARAGGADETQYF. Partial CDR3 DNA: TGTGCCAGAGCAGGGGGCGCCGATGAGACC.

As regards this clone: The sequenced fragment ends 3 residues before the CDR3 boundary, so the rest is inferred from the germline J gene. The gene calls are TRBV6-2 or TRBV6-3 and TRBJ1-5, with 9 nucleotides matching TRBD1. Trimming cost V 4 bases and J 1 base; bases outside gene matches: 8. The germline gives CDR1 MNHEY, CDR2 SVGEGT. The length of the CDR3 is 17 residues. The DNA read from the CDR3 is TGTGCCAGCAGTTTCAACGGGACAGGGAGAAGCAATCAGCCC. This gives the protein CASSFNGTGRSNQP. From start to end, the CDR3 is CASSFNGTGRSNQPQHF.

A remark on this clone: The CDR3 end is not reached by the read, which stops 3 residues before it; the germline J gene fills it in. The V gene is TRBV18, the J gene TRBJ2-7; D possibly corresponds to TRBD1 (5 bases). Germline CDR1 is KGHSH and CDR2 is LQKENI. CDR3 length equals 13 residues. V was pared by 2 bases and J by 6 bases, with 11 bases between. CDR3 in amino acids: CASSPRQGSEQYF. The sequenced CDR3 bases are TGTGCCAGCTCACCAAGGCAGGGATCCGAG.

In its sample, this clone was seen a few times. The sequence runs out 3 residues before the end of the CDR3; the remainder is reconstructed from the germline J gene. The rearrangement joins TRBV7-6 to TRBJ2-7; tentative D call: TRBD1 (6 bases). V was cut by 0 bases and J by 6 bases, with 12 bases left in between. CDR3 size: 14 residues. Germline V gives CDR1 SGHVS, CDR2 FNYEAQ. The CDR3 protein is CASSLAGANSEQYF. The CDR3 bases that were read are TGTGCCAGCAGCTTAGCGGGGGCAAATTCCGAG.

This clone was picked up a small number of times. The read terminates 3 residues ahead of where the CDR3 ends, so the germline J gene completes it. The chain has TRBV2 and TRBJ1-6, with 8 bases that match TRBD1. V dropped 3 bases and J dropped 10; count of bases not matched to a gene: 8. Germline loops: CDR1 SNHLY, CDR2 FYNNEI. The CDR3 sequence is 15 residues long. Here the CDR3 reads CASSERGQVFSPLHF. Incomplete CDR3 DNA: TGTGCCAGCAGTGAGCGGGGACAGGTATTCTCACCC.

At least ten counts were recorded for this clone. The read ends 3 residues before the CDR3 terminus; that terminus is restored from the germline J gene. The V and J genes are TRBV5-4 and TRBJ2-1; the match to TRBD1 covers 10 bases. This CDR3 spans 13 amino acids. Germline trimming cut 2 bases from V and 9 bases from J; bases unmatched to any gene: 2. The V gene's germline CDR1 is SGHNT and CDR2 YYREEE (reference sequence). This chain's CDR3 is CASSLGQGGEQFF. The covered CDR3 bases are TGTGCCAGCAGCTTAGGACAGGGGGGTGAG.

Of note for this clone: With the read ending 3 residues before the CDR3 end, the germline J gene is used to fill in that end. The chain carries TRBV6-2 or TRBV6-3 and TRBJ2-5; TRBD2 aligns across 9 bases. Germline lookup yields CDR1 MNHEY and CDR2 SVGEGT. The CDR3 consists of 13 residues. V was clipped by 6 bases and J by 5 bases; unmatched bases: 4. CDR3 DNA, as far as it was read: TGTGCCAGCAGCATAGCGGGAGTGGAGACC. This sequence encodes CASSIAGVET. Given in full, the CDR3 is CASSIAGVETQYF.

On this clone: The missing CDR3 end, 3 residues past where the read stops, is filled in from the germline J gene. This chain uses TRBV18 with TRBJ2-5; 9 positions agree with TRBD1. The V segment lost 3 bases and the J segment 3 bases; nucleotides outside the gene matches: 5. This CDR3 has 15 residues. Germline values: CDR1 KGHSH, CDR2 LQKENI. The CDR3: CASSPGDRVKETQYF. The CDR3 bases that were read are TGTGCCAGCTCACCCGGGGACAGGGTGAAAGAGACC. The full variable domain, rest sourced from reference TRBV18 and TRBJ2-5, is NAGVMQNPRHLVRRRGQEARLRCSPMKGHSHVYWYRQLPEEGLKFMVYLQKENIIDESGMPKERFSAEFPKEGPSILRIQQVVRGDSAAYFCASSPGDRVKETQYFGPGTRLLVL.

Of note for this clone: The CDR3 is cut off 3 residues early in the read; its end comes from the germline J gene. The J gene is TRBJ2-3, the V gene TRBV18; maybe TRBD2 (6 bases). V was trimmed by 3 bases and J by 4 bases, leaving 11 bases between them. The CDR3 consists of 14 residues. The germline V gene has CDR1 KGHSH and CDR2 LQKENI. CDR3 protein: CASSPERDSDTQYF. The covered CDR3 bases are TGTGCCAGCTCACCCGAACGGGACTCAGATACG. Together with reference TRBV18 and TRBJ2-3, the CDR3 gives the full variable domain: NAGVMQNPRHLVRRRGQEARLRCSPMKGHSHVYWYRQLPEEGLKFMVYLQKENIIDESGMPKERFSAEFPKEGPSILRIQQVVRGDSAAYFCASSPERDSDTQYFGPGTRLTVL.

This clone has only a few counts. Partial CDR3 DNA: TGTGCCAGCTCACCAAGGATAGTAGCGGGAGGGTCTTCCCCTTCAATCTACGAG. It specifies CASSPRIVAGGSSPSIYE. The CDR3 reads in full as CASSPRIVAGGSSPSIYEQYF. J is TRBJ2-7 and V is TRBV18; TRBD2 matches at 11 bases. Read sequence stops 3 residues before the CDR3 end, and the germline J gene provides the missing end. Looked up from germline, CDR1 is KGHSH and CDR2 is LQKENI. This CDR3 has 21 amino acids. V trimming: 2 bases; J trimming: 3 bases; junction bases outside the gene matches: 21. Combining the CDR3 with reference TRBV18 and TRBJ2-7 gives the whole variable domain NAGVMQNPRHLVRRRGQEARLRCSPMKGHSHVYWYRQLPEEGLKFMVYLQKENIIDESGMPKERFSAEFPKEGPSILRIQQVVRGDSAAYFCASSPRIVAGGSSPSIYEQYFGPGTRLTVT.